The 8 T cell receptor beta chains presented below share a single source sample, sequenced in a study of T cell responses to AZD1222 COVID-19 vaccine. Data came from immunoSEQ multiplex PCR; TCRdb stores just in-frame clones and leaves some out. The data show some 30,000 clones, over 75% seen once. The specimen comprised peripheral blood, sampled 28 days after the second AZD1222 dose. These receptor sequences come from an adult who received the AZD1222 COVID-19 vaccine.

The V gene is TRBV3-1 (or the pseudogene TRBV3-2), the J gene TRBJ1-3, with 11 bases fitting TRBD1. Trimming removed 6 bases from V and 4 bases from J; junction bases left unmatched: 5. This CDR3 contains 15 residues. CDR1 is LGHDT and CDR2 is YNNKEL in the germline V gene (reference sequence). Written as DNA, the CDR3 is TGTGCCAGCAGTCGGACAGGGGGCAGCGGAAACACCATATATTTT. Translated: CASSRTGGSGNTIYF.

This clone has just a few counts. This chain joins TRBV3-1 (or the pseudogene TRBV3-2) and TRBJ1-6; D is uncertain. Germline-derived CDR1 and CDR2 are LGHDT and YNNKEL (reference sequence). The germline V and J ends were trimmed by 1 base and 11 bases, with 9 bases remaining between them. This CDR3 has 13 residues. The CDR3 loop reads CASSQGQEAPLHF. CDR3 bases: TGTGCCAGCAGCCAAGGTCAGGAGGCACCCCTCCACTTT.

J is TRBJ1-1 and V is TRBV7-3; 7 bases map to TRBD1. CDR3 length: 15 residues. In germline, CDR1 is SGHTA, CDR2 FQGTGA. With V trimmed by 5 bases and J by 2 bases, 8 bases remained unmatched. The CDR3 DNA reads as TGTGCCAGCAGCCTTGACAGGGTGGGAAACACTGAAGCTTTCTTT. Amino acids: CASSLDRVGNTEAFF.

DNA of the CDR3: TGTGCCAGCTCACCCTCTACGGGACAGGAATATGATGGCTACACCTTC. Protein: CASSPSTGQEYDGYTF. The chain joins TRBV18 to TRBJ1-2; 8 nucleotides align to TRBD1. CDR1 is KGHSH and CDR2 is LQKENI in the germline V gene. After removal of 3 bases from V and 6 bases from J, the junction contained 12 bases not matched to a gene. The CDR3 contains 16 residues.

In DNA form, the CDR3 reads TGTGCCAGCAGCCCTCTAGGGGGTAATTCACCCCTCCACTTT. This encodes CASSPLGGNSPLHF. This chain joins TRBV9 and TRBJ1-6; tentatively, D is TRBD1 (6 bases). The CDR3 spans 14 residues. V lost 4 bases to trimming and J lost 6 bases, with 11 bases between them. CDR1 is SGDLS, CDR2 YYNGEE, per germline.

This clone is a singleton in its sample. The chain couples TRBV27 to TRBJ1-5; D remains ambiguous. This CDR3 has 15 residues. The V end was cut by 5 bases, the J end by 6 bases, with 17 bases between. CDR1 is MNHEY and CDR2 is SMNVEV in the germline V gene (reference sequence). For the CDR3, the DNA is TGTGCCAGCAGTCCCCGACCCAGACTGGGTCAGCCCCAGCATTTT. This sequence encodes CASSPRPRLGQPQHF.

The rearrangement joins TRBV3-1 (or the pseudogene TRBV3-2) to TRBJ2-1; 13 nucleotides line up with TRBD2. This CDR3 is built from 17 residues. V lost 1 base and J lost 7; bases outside the gene matches: 7. Germline V gene data show CDR1 as LGHDT and CDR2 as YNNKEL (reference sequence). The CDR3 region is CASSQVTSGRRRNEQFF. The CDR3 DNA is TGTGCCAGCAGCCAAGTGACTAGCGGGAGGCGACGGAATGAGCAGTTCTTC.

J is TRBJ2-1 and V is TRBV30, with a possible D match to TRBD1 (6 bases). Trimming pared 3 bases from V and 2 bases from J, leaving 20 bases between. Germline lookup yields CDR1 GTSNPN and CDR2 SVGIG (reference sequence). The CDR3 loop spans 17 amino acids. CDR3 sequence (DNA): TGTGCCTGGAGCGAACCATTAGGGGACATTGCCTACAATGAGCAGTTCTTC. Residues: CAWSEPLGDIAYNEQFF.